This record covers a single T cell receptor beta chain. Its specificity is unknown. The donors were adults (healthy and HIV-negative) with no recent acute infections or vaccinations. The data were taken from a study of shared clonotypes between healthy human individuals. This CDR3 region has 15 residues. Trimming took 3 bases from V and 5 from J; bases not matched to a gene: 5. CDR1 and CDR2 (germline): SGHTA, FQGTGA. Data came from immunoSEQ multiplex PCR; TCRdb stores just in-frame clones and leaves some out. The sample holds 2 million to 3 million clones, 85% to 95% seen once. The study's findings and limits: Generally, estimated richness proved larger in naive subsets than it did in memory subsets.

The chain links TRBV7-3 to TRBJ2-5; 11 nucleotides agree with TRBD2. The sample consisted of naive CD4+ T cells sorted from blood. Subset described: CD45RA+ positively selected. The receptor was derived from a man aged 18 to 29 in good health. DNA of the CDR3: TGTGCCAGCAGCTTGACTAGCGGGAAATGGGAGACCCAGTACTTC. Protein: CASSLTSGKWETQYF.